A single sample gave rise to the 25 T cell receptor beta chains below, sequenced in a study of CD8+CD57+ T cells in acquired aplastic anemia. Genomic DNA, the template, was used for profiling of the TCR beta VDJ and CDR3. Using its own MiXCR run on the reads, TCRdb lists one record per CDR3 protein. The sample includes about 110,000 distinct CDR3 sequences, around 49% of them seen just once. Material: sorted CD4+, CD8+, or CD8+CD57+ T cells (not recorded which) from PBMCs. These receptors originate from a human donor in good health, serving as a control.

This clonotype was seen only a few times. This rearrangement joins TRBV24-1 to TRBJ2-3; no reliable D call. Germline CDR1 KGHDR, CDR2 SFDVKD. The CDR3 runs 15 residues. Trimming removed 7 bases from V and 2 bases from J, with 15 bases in between. DNA of the CDR3: TGTGCCACCAGGTCAAACCGGGCCGCCACAGATACGCAGTATTTT. As protein: CATRSNRAATDTQYF.

The table lists this clonotype with many counts. The CDR3 region has the DNA TGTGCCAGCAGTGATTTACAGGGGGCTAATGAAAAACTGTTTTTT. Translation gives CASSDLQGANEKLFF. J is TRBJ1-4 and V is TRBV25-1; 8 positions agree with TRBD1. Per the germline V gene, CDR1 is MGHDK and CDR2 is SYGVNS. V lost 3 bases, J lost 3 bases, and 3 bases stayed unmatched. The CDR3 spans 15 residues.

This clonotype was seen ten or more times. The CDR3 sequence: CASSDRTGNINYGYTF. For the CDR3, the DNA is TGTGCCAGCAGCGATCGGACAGGGAACATTAACTATGGCTACACCTTC. V and J are TRBV11-2 and TRBJ1-2; 8 nucleotides agree with TRBD1. V shed 5 bases and J 1 base; nucleotides not matched to a gene: 9. Germline V lookup: CDR1 SGHAT, CDR2 FQNNGV. The CDR3 consists of 16 residues.

The chain links TRBV11-1 to TRBJ1-4, with a possible D match to TRBD1 (5 bases). Trimming removed 5 bases at V and 1 base at J, with 14 bases between. The CDR3 consists of 16 residues. The germline V gene encodes CDR1 SGHAT and CDR2 FQDESV (reference sequence). CDR3 in amino acids: CASSARGTGTNEKLFF. CDR3 in DNA: TGTGCCAGCAGCGCGCGGGGGACGGGAACTAATGAAAAACTGTTTTTT.

In this sample, this clonotype turned up many times. The chain joins TRBV4-3 to TRBJ2-1, with a weak D call TRBD2 (6 bases). Germline values: CDR1 LGHNA, CDR2 YSLEER. V lost 0 bases and J 5 bases, leaving 14 bases between the germline ends. The CDR3 contains 16 residues. The CDR3 here is CASSQDRASANNEQFF. The CDR3 nucleotides read TGCGCCAGCAGCCAAGATCGGGCTAGCGCTAACAATGAGCAGTTCTTC.

This clonotype has a count of ten or more. The chain links TRBV7-2 to TRBJ1-2, with TRBD1 as a possible D gene (6 bases). There are 11 residues in the CDR3. Looked up from germline, CDR1 is SGHTA and CDR2 is FQGNSA. V lost 3 bases and J 9 bases, leaving 8 bases between the germline ends. The CDR3 reads CASSFWDSYTF. The CDR3 DNA follows: TGTGCCAGCAGCTTCTGGGACAGCTACACCTTC.

This clonotype was picked up one time. The gene calls are TRBV10-3 and TRBJ1-4, with D maybe TRBD1 (6 bases). The V gene's germline CDR1 is ENHRY and CDR2 SYGVKD. Trimming left V 4 bases short and J 6 bases short, with 15 bases between. This CDR3 is built from 15 residues. The CDR3 region is CAISAGGAADEKLFF. CDR3 nucleotide sequence: TGTGCCATCAGTGCTGGGGGGGCAGCGGATGAAAAACTGTTTTTT.

This clonotype has ten or more counts. The rearrangement joins TRBV5-1 to TRBJ2-3, with 7 positions matching TRBD1. The V gene's germline CDR1 is SGHRS and CDR2 YFSETQ. This CDR3 region has 16 residues. V shed 4 bases, J shed 0 bases, and the junction held 8 bases outside the gene matches. The CDR3 spells CASSPTGATSTDTQYF. Here the CDR3 DNA reads TGCGCCAGCAGCCCAACAGGGGCGACAAGCACAGATACGCAGTATTTT.

Many counts were recorded for this clonotype. The rearrangement links TRBV12-3 or TRBV12-4 to TRBJ1-5; D is unclear. CDR3 length: 13 amino acids. Trimming pared 3 bases from V and 11 bases from J, leaving 14 bases between. In DNA, the CDR3 is TGTGCCAGCAGTTTTGGATCCCGTGGAGCCCAGCATTTT. Encoded protein: CASSFGSRGAQHF.

This clonotype was counted ten times or more. V gene TRBV29-1 combines with J gene TRBJ1-1; 7 positions match TRBD1. Trimming removed 4 bases from V and 4 bases from J; junction bases left unmatched: 6. Germline loops: CDR1 SQVTM, CDR2 ANQGSEA. The CDR3 contains 13 residues. CDR3 in DNA: TGCAGCGTTGTTACAGGGGAGTTCACTGAAGCTTTCTTT. Its translation: CSVVTGEFTEAFF.

The gene calls are TRBV5-1 and TRBJ2-1, with D possibly matching TRBD1 (6 bases). The CDR3 covers 15 residues. Germline assignment: CDR1 SGHRS and CDR2 YFSETQ. Trimming took off 6 bases at V and 9 bases at J, with 22 bases between the two ends. The CDR3 protein is CASNLRDMPKVEQFF. DNA for the CDR3: TGCGCCAGCAATCTCCGGGACATGCCCAAGGTTGAGCAGTTCTTC. The full variable domain, with the rest looked up from reference TRBV5-1 and TRBJ2-1, is KAGVTQTPRYLIKTRGQQVTLSCSPISGHRSVSWYQQTPGQGLQFLFEYFSETQRNKGNFPGRFSGRQFSNSRSEMNVSTLELGDSALYLCASNLRDMPKVEQFFGPGTRLTVL.

Points on this clonotype: A read error may be the cause here, since a much bigger clone is one base away. The CDR3 does not close with the conserved phenylalanine or tryptophan, likely indicating a read error. The V call is TRBV9, the J call TRBJ1-4, with 10 positions matching TRBD1. The V segment lost 3 bases and the J segment 0 bases; nucleotides outside the gene matches: 2. Looked up from germline, CDR1 is SGDLS and CDR2 is YYNGEE. This CDR3 contains 16 residues. The CDR3 DNA is TGTGCCAGCAGCGGGGGACAGGGGACAACTAATGAAAAACTGTTTTCT. Protein: CASSGGQGTTNEKLFS.

Ten or more counts support this clonotype. The chain recombines TRBV12-3 or TRBV12-4 with TRBJ1-5, with a tentative D call TRBD1 (5 bases). V was cut by 4 bases and J by 4 bases, with 8 bases left in between. This CDR3 contains 13 residues. The CDR3 DNA reads as TGTGCCAGCAGTTGGGGCGGAAATCAGCCCCAGCATTTT. Translated, it gives CASSWGGNQPQHF.

The V and J genes are TRBV29-1 and TRBJ1-2; perhaps TRBD1 as D (6 bases). V was shortened by 4 bases and J by 5 bases, with 14 bases between the two germline ends. The CDR3 contains 13 residues. The germline gives CDR1 SQVTM, CDR2 ANQGSEA. DNA of the CDR3: TGCAGCGTTGTGAAGGGGGACGAATATGGCTACACCTTC. It translates to CSVVKGDEYGYTF.

This clonotype was picked up many times. The chain recombines TRBV4-1 with TRBJ2-3; D possibly corresponds to TRBD2 (5 bases). Germline CDR1 reads MGHRA; CDR2 reads YSYEKL. This CDR3 contains 16 residues. The V and J ends lost 1 base and 4 bases respectively, with 15 bases between them. The CDR3 coding sequence is TGCGCCAGCAGCCAAGGCGGACTCAGCCCTCCAGATACGCAGTATTTT. Translation gives CASSQGGLSPPDTQYF.

This clonotype came up a few times. The J gene is TRBJ1-2, the V gene TRBV5-5, with D possibly matching TRBD1 (5 bases). In germline, CDR1 is SGHKS, CDR2 YYEKEE (reference sequence). The CDR3 extends over 13 amino acids. Trimming cost V 4 bases and J 8 bases, with 15 bases left between them. CDR3 sequence reads: CASSGAGGFGYTF. In DNA form, the CDR3 reads TGTGCCAGCAGCGGGGCCGGAGGGTTCGGCTACACCTTC.

This clonotype was seen a handful of times. The rearrangement uses TRBV20-1 and TRBJ2-7; TRBD2 matches 10 bases. Germline V CDR1 and CDR2: DFQATT, SNEGSKA (reference sequence). This CDR3 spans 14 amino acids. The V and J ends lost 1 base and 3 bases, in that order; junction bases with no gene match: 3. The CDR3 protein is CSARASGGVYEQYF. The CDR3 nucleotides are TGCAGTGCTAGAGCTAGCGGGGGCGTCTACGAGCAGTACTTC.

This clonotype was detected only once. V is TRBV7-9 and J is TRBJ1-5; 7 positions agree with TRBD1. The CDR3 runs 14 residues. V shed 5 bases, J shed 9 bases, and the junction held 10 bases outside the gene matches. Germline V gene sequence: CDR1 SEHNR, CDR2 FQNEAQ (reference sequence). CDR3 residues: CASSPRDSGAPQHF. CDR3 bases: TGTGCCAGCAGCCCCCGGGACAGTGGAGCGCCCCAGCATTTT.

This sequence joins TRBV5-4 and TRBJ1-4, with 7 bases lining up with TRBD1. V gave up 9 bases and J gave up 7 bases; unmatched junction bases: 9. Germline values: CDR1 SGHNT, CDR2 YYREEE (reference sequence). This CDR3 has 13 residues. CDR3 in DNA: TGTGCCACGGGGGGGGACAGTCTTGAAAAACTGTTTTTT. This translates into CATGGDSLEKLFF.

This chain connects TRBV11-2 to TRBJ1-2; D uncertain. CDR1 is SGHAT, CDR2 FQNNGV, per germline. V lost 5 bases and J lost 0, with 16 bases in between. This CDR3 contains 16 residues. CDR3 nucleotide sequence: TGTGCCAGCAGCGAAGGAGGAAGGCTCCCTAACTATGGCTACACCTTC. Translated, it gives CASSEGGRLPNYGYTF.

The V and J genes are TRBV24-1 and TRBJ1-5; maybe TRBD1 (5 bases). The CDR3 runs to 13 residues. The V gene's germline CDR1 is KGHDR and CDR2 SFDVKD. V was clipped by 3 bases and J by 8 bases, with 10 bases between them. The CDR3 bases are TGTGCCACCAGTGATATAGGGACCGAGCCCCAGCATTTT. Translated: CATSDIGTEPQHF.

In its sample, this clonotype was seen many times. The rearrangement joins TRBV2 to TRBJ2-1; D is unresolved. Germline V CDR1 and CDR2: SNHLY, FYNNEI. The CDR3 contains 11 residues. V lost 2 bases and J 6 bases, leaving 2 bases between the germline ends. In DNA form, the CDR3 reads TGTGCCAGCAGTGAACTCAATGAGCAGTTCTTC. Translating gives CASSELNEQFF.

V and J are TRBV15 and TRBJ2-7; D remains unclear. CDR1 is LNHNV, CDR2 YYDKDF, per germline (reference sequence). Trimming took 2 bases from V and 7 from J, leaving 15 bases between them. There are 14 residues in the CDR3. CDR3 sequence: CATSRSGRKREQYF. The CDR3 DNA is TGTGCCACCAGCAGATCGGGCAGAAAAAGAGAGCAGTACTTC.

The chain links TRBV10-3 to TRBJ1-3; D possibly corresponds to TRBD1 (5 bases). Germline V gives CDR1 ENHRY, CDR2 SYGVKD. There are 16 residues in the CDR3. Deletions cut 3 bases from V and 0 bases from J, with 12 bases between. The CDR3 loop reads CAISDRGPNSGNTIYF. As DNA, the CDR3 is TGTGCCATCAGTGATAGGGGACCGAACTCTGGAAACACCATATATTTT.

The genes are TRBV7-6 and TRBJ2-2; D uncertain. The CDR3 is made up of 15 amino acids. Germline V gene sequence: CDR1 SGHVS, CDR2 FNYEAQ. With 5 bases removed from V and 0 bases from J, the gap between germline ends came to 10 bases. CDR3 sequence reads: CASSPIIANTGELFF. The CDR3 DNA is TGTGCCAGCAGCCCCATAATTGCGAACACCGGGGAGCTGTTTTTT.